One and the same sample provided the 2 T cell receptor beta chains below, sequenced in a study of molecular identifiers for immune sequencing clone quantification. TCRdb re-analysed the PCR reads in MiXCR, keeping a single row per CDR3 protein. This table has 490,000 or so distinct CDR3 sequences, 20% to 25% appearing once. Source material: naive CD8+ T cells from blood, with Jurkat cell RNA spiked in. Regarding subset: FACS-sorted CD8+CD4-CCR7+CD45RA+ naive T cells. These receptors were taken from a human donor in good health. Some libraries in this study had Jurkat cell RNA spiked in.

This clonotype was detected only a few times. The rearrangement links TRBV4-2 to TRBJ2-5; 7 nucleotides align to TRBD2. The length of the CDR3 is 16 residues. Germline V gives CDR1 LGHNA, CDR2 YNFKEQ. The trim removed 0 bases at V and 3 bases at J, leaving 7 bases unmatched. The CDR3 loop reads CASSQEEASGKETQYF. The CDR3 DNA follows: TGTGCCAGCAGCCAAGAAGAGGCTAGCGGCAAAGAGACCCAGTACTTC.

This rearrangement joins TRBV12-3 or TRBV12-4 to TRBJ2-1; 10 positions agree with TRBD2. Losses at the gene ends were 1 base for V and 7 bases for J; bases not matched to a gene: 7. The CDR3 consists of 16 residues. CDR3 residues: CASSLVLAGGLNEQFF. CDR3 coding DNA: TGTGCCAGCAGTTTAGTCTTAGCGGGGGGTCTGAATGAGCAGTTCTTC.